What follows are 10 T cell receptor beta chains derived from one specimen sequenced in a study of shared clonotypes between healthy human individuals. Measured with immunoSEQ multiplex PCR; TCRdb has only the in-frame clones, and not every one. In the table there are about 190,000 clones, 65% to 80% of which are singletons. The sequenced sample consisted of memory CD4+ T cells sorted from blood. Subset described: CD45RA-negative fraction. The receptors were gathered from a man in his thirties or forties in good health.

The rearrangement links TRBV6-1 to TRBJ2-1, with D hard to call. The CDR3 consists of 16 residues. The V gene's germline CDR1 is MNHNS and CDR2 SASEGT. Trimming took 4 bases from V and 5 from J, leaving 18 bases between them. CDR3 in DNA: TGTGCCAGCAGTGTAGACCGACGCAGGTTAAACAATGAGCAGTTCTTC. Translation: CASSVDRRRLNNEQFF.

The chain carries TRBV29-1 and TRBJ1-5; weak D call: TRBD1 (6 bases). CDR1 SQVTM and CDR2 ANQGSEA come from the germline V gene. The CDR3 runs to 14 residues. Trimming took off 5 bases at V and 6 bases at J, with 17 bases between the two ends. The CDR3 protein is CSVSRGGDSQPQHF. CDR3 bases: TGCAGCGTTTCCCGAGGGGGGGATAGTCAGCCCCAGCATTTT.

CDR3: CASRLTWAVDYGYTF. In DNA, the CDR3 is TGCGCCAGCAGGTTGACTTGGGCAGTAGACTATGGCTACACCTTC. The chain employs TRBV5-1 and TRBJ1-2; no reliable D call. Trimming took off 5 bases at V and 3 bases at J, with 17 bases between the two ends. There are 15 residues in the CDR3. The germline V gene has CDR1 SGHRS and CDR2 YFSETQ.

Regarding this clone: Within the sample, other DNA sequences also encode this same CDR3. The CDR3 is CASSLAETLNYGYTF. The CDR3 DNA reads TGTGCCAGCAGCTTAGCGGAAACACTTAACTATGGCTACACCTTC. The V and J genes are TRBV7-9 and TRBJ1-2; D is ambiguous. Germline V CDR1 and CDR2: SEHNR, FQNEAQ (reference sequence). Trimming took 0 bases from V and 1 from J, leaving 9 bases between them. This CDR3 comprises 15 residues.

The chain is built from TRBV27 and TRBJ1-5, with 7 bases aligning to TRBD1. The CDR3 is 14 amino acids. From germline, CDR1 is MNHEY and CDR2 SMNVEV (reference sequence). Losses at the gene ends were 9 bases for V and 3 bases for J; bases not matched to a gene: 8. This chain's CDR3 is CASEPGQINQPQHF. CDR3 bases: TGTGCCAGTGAACCGGGACAGATCAATCAGCCCCAGCATTTT.

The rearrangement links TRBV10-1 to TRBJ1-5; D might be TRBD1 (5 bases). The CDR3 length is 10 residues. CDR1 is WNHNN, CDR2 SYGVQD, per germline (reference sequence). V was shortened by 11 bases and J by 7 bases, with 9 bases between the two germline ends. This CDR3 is CAGGGQPQHF. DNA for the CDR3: TGCGCCGGGGGGGGGCAGCCCCAGCATTTT.

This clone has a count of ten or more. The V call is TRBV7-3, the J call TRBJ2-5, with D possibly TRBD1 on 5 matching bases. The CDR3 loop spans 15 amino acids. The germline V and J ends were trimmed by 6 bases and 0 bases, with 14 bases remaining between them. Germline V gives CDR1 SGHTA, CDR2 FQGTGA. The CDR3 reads CASRQTGADQETQYF. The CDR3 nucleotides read TGTGCCAGCAGACAAACTGGGGCGGACCAAGAGACCCAGTACTTC.

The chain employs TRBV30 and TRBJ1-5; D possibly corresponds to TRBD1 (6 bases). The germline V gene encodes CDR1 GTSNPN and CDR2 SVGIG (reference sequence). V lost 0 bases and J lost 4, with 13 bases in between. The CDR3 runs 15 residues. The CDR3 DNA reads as TGTGCCTGGAGTGTACGGGTGAGGGGGAATCAGCCCCAGCATTTT. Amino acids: CAWSVRVRGNQPQHF.

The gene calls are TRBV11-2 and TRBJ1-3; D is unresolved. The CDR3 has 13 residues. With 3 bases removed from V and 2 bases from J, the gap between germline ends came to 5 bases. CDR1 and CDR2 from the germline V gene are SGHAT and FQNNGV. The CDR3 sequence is CASSLWPGNTIYF. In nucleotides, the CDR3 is TGTGCCAGCAGCTTGTGGCCTGGAAACACCATATATTTT.

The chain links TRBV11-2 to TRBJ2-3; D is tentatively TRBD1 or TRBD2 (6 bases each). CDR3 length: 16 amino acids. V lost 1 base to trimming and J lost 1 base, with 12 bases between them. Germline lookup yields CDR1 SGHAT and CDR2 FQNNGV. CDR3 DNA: TGTGCCAGCAGCTTAGCATGGGGGGCCCGCACAGATACGCAGTATTTT. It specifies CASSLAWGARTDTQYF.